Detailed here is one T cell receptor beta chain. These data come from a study of blood T cell repertoires in COVID-19. Background on the study: Donors in the United States, Italy and Spain gave samples during acute or convalescent COVID-19. PBMCs, B-cell-depleted T cells, or T cells provided the cDNA or gDNA that made up the material.

Assay used: immunoSEQ multiplex PCR; TCRdb lists only in-frame clones, some missing. In the table there are 35,000 or so clones, about 88% of which are singletons. What was sequenced was peripheral blood. This TCR derives from a man between 65 and 85 years old with acute or convalescent COVID-19.

CDR3 sequence: CASSPKGVSYNSPLHF. CDR3 nucleotides: TGTGCCAGCAGCCCGAAGGGGGTATCCTATAATTCACCCCTCCACTTT. The chain combines TRBV5-8 with TRBJ1-6; D is perhaps TRBD1 (6 bases). The V gene's germline CDR1 is SGHTS and CDR2 YDEGEE. Trimming stripped 4 bases from V and 1 base from J, with 12 bases between. The CDR3 runs to 16 residues.